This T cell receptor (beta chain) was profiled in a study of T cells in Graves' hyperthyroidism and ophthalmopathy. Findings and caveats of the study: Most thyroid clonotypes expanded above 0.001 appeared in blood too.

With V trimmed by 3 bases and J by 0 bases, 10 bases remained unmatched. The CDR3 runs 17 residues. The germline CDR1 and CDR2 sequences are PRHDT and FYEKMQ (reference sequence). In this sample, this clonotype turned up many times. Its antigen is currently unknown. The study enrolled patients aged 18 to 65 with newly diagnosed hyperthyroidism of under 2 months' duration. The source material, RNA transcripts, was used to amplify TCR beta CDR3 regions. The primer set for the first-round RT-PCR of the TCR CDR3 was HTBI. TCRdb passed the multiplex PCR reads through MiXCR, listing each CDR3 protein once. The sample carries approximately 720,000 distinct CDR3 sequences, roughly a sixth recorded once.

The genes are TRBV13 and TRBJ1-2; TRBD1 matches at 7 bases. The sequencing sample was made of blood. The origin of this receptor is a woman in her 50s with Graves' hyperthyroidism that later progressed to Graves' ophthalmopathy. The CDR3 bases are TGTGCCAGCAGCTTCCCCCTCCCGGGACAGACTAACTATGGCTACACCTTC. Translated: CASSFPLPGQTNYGYTF.